These 32 T cell receptor beta chains originate from one sample sequenced in a study of neurological immune-mediated disorders. The sample's time point: longitudinal time-point 3. TCRdb re-analysed the 5' RACE reads in MiXCR, keeping a single row per CDR3 protein. The top ten clones hold 2.5% to 4% of a sample with around 100,000 distinct CDR3 sequences, about a tenth of them seen once. Sequencing used PBMCs. The source is a female donor with HTLV-1-associated myelopathy (HAM/TSP).

By share, this clonotype ranks as medium-sized. The V gene is TRBV28, the J gene TRBJ2-7, with 12 bases that match TRBD2. V lost 7 bases and J lost 7; bases outside the gene matches: 14. This CDR3 contains 16 residues. CDR1 and CDR2 (germline): MDHEN, SYDVKM. The CDR3: CASNSASGGGPREQYF. The CDR3 coding sequence is TGTGCCAGCAACTCCGCTAGCGGGGGGGGCCCGCGGGAGCAGTACTTC.

With regard to this clonotype: One end of the junction is discordant with germline, which a read error may explain. The chain joins TRBV12-3 or TRBV12-4 to TRBJ1-4; unclear D gene. CDR3 length: 11 amino acids. CDR3 protein: CTSSRGEKLFF. DNA for the CDR3: TGTACCAGCAGCCGCGGAGAAAAACTGTTTTTT.

At least ten counts were recorded for this clonotype. This sequence joins TRBV20-1 and TRBJ2-5; D perhaps matches TRBD2 (6 bases). Deletions cut 5 bases from V and 1 base from J, with 17 bases between. The length of the CDR3 is 15 residues. Looked up from germline, CDR1 is DFQATT and CDR2 is SNEGSKA (reference sequence). DNA of the CDR3: TGCAGTGCTGAACAGGCGGGGTCGATCCAAGAGACCCAGTACTTC. Encoded protein: CSAEQAGSIQETQYF.

This clonotype was counted ten times or more. V and J are TRBV20-1 and TRBJ2-7, with D possibly TRBD2 on 6 matching bases. CDR3 size: 13 residues. With 6 bases removed from V and 5 bases from J, the gap between germline ends came to 17 bases. In germline, CDR1 is DFQATT, CDR2 SNEGSKA (reference sequence). CDR3 bases: TGCAGTGCCCAGGCGGGGACGTTAAACGAGCAGTACTTC. Amino acid sequence: CSAQAGTLNEQYF.

V gene TRBV20-1 combines with J gene TRBJ2-2; a possible D gene is TRBD2 (6 bases). The V gene's germline CDR1 is DFQATT and CDR2 SNEGSKA (reference sequence). The CDR3 length is 14 residues. Trimming pared 6 bases from V and 1 base from J, leaving 12 bases between. The DNA of the CDR3 is TGCAGTGCCAGGAGGGGAATGAACACCGGGGAGCTGTTTTTT. This encodes CSARRGMNTGELFF.

This clonotype appeared many times. V gene TRBV20-1 combines with J gene TRBJ2-5; D unclear. The V end lost 2 bases, the J end lost 5 bases, and 6 bases lay between the germline ends. Per germline, CDR1 DFQATT and CDR2 SNEGSKA (reference sequence). The CDR3 covers 11 residues. CDR3: CSARITETQYF. The DNA for the CDR3 is TGCAGTGCTAGAATTACGGAGACCCAGTACTTC.

This clonotype has a count of ten or more. One base separates it from a far larger clone, so it is likely a read error. The genes are TRBV7-2 and TRBJ2-1, with D unresolved. V lost 5 bases and J lost 4, with 3 bases in between. The CDR3 covers 11 residues. The germline V gene has CDR1 SGHTA and CDR2 FQGNSA. CDR3 sequence (DNA): TGTGCCAGCAGCGTTTACAATGAGCAGTTCTTC. This sequence encodes CASSVYNEQFF. Supplemented by reference TRBV7-2 and TRBJ2-1, the full variable domain reads GAGVSQSPSNKVTEKGKDVELRCDPISGHTALYWYRQSLGQGLEFLIYFQGNSAPDKSGLPSDRFSAERTGGSVSTLTIQRTQQEDSAVYLCASSVYNEQFFGPGTRLTVL.

This clonotype was observed at least ten times. The CDR3 reads CASRATGWDTEAFF. As DNA, the CDR3 is TGTGCCAGCAGGGCCACAGGGTGGGACACTGAAGCTTTCTTT. The chain has TRBV2 and TRBJ1-1; the D gene is possibly TRBD1 (6 bases). This CDR3 has 14 residues. V lost 6 bases, J lost 3 bases, and 14 bases lay in between. Germline V gene data show CDR1 as SNHLY and CDR2 as FYNNEI.

At least ten counts were recorded for this clonotype. For the CDR3, the DNA is TGTGCCAGCAGTTCGGGGACAGGGGTGAACACCGGGGAGCTGTTTTTT. Residues: CASSSGTGVNTGELFF. The chain is built from TRBV12-3 or TRBV12-4 and TRBJ2-2; 10 bases match TRBD1. The CDR3 has 16 residues. The trim removed 4 bases at V and 1 base at J, leaving 3 bases unmatched.

Concerning this clonotype itself: A much bigger clone sits one base away, suggesting this may be a read error. This chain joins TRBV7-9 and TRBJ2-3; 7 bases align to TRBD1. The CDR3 has 14 residues. Germline CDR1 is SEHNR and CDR2 is FQNEAQ (reference sequence). The CDR3 DNA reads TGTGCCATCAGCCTTTTAACAGGGGCAGATACGCAGTATTTT. It translates to CAISLLTGADTQYF.

This clonotype has ten or more counts. The V call is TRBV4-1, the J call TRBJ2-7, with a possible D match to TRBD1 (5 bases). Trimming took 0 bases from V and 5 from J, leaving 14 bases between them. There are 15 residues in the CDR3. The V gene's germline CDR1 is MGHRA and CDR2 YSYEKL. The CDR3, as DNA: TGCGCCAGCAGCCAAGATTCGGCAGGGCGGAACGAGCAGTACTTC. It is translated as CASSQDSAGRNEQYF.

The V and J genes are TRBV5-1 and TRBJ2-1, with 12 bases matching TRBD2. Germline assignment: CDR1 SGHRS and CDR2 YFSETQ. The CDR3 extends over 15 amino acids. V was pared by 7 bases and J by 7 bases, with 9 bases of the junction left unmatched. The CDR3 sequence: CASLVLAGGQNEQFF. DNA for the CDR3: TGCGCCAGCTTGGTGCTAGCGGGGGGGCAAAATGAGCAGTTCTTC.

This clonotype was detected many times. J is TRBJ2-1 and V is TRBV15; 13 bases line up with TRBD2. The CDR3 is 16 residues long. Germline trimming cut 3 bases from V and 6 bases from J; bases unmatched to any gene: 5. Germline V gives CDR1 LNHNV, CDR2 YYDKDF (reference sequence). CDR3 amino acids: CATSRTSGGYGNEQFF. CDR3 DNA: TGTGCCACCAGCAGGACTAGCGGGGGGTATGGCAATGAGCAGTTCTTC.

This clonotype was seen at least ten times. The chain joins TRBV20-1 to TRBJ2-7; D is uncertain. The germline V gene encodes CDR1 DFQATT and CDR2 SNEGSKA (reference sequence). Trimming pared 6 bases from V and 0 bases from J, leaving 15 bases between. The CDR3 spans 14 residues. CDR3 region: CSAAHPRNSYEQYF. The DNA of the CDR3 is TGCAGTGCCGCCCACCCACGGAACTCCTACGAGCAGTACTTC.

This chain joins TRBV6-5 and TRBJ2-4; 7 bases line up with TRBD1. Germline CDR1 is MNHEY and CDR2 is SVGAGI. The V segment lost 7 bases and the J segment 6 bases; nucleotides outside the gene matches: 9. The CDR3 spans 14 residues. CDR3 protein: CASMGATGTNIQYF. CDR3 DNA sequence: TGTGCCAGCATGGGAGCGACAGGGACAAACATTCAGTACTTC.

This clonotype was found many times. J is TRBJ2-1 and V is TRBV29-1; 8 bases map to TRBD1. This CDR3 is 15 amino acids long. The germline V gene has CDR1 SQVTM and CDR2 ANQGSEA. V was clipped by 3 bases and J by 3 bases; unmatched bases: 7. The CDR3 is CSVEAGTGNYNEQFF. Written as DNA, the CDR3 is TGCAGCGTTGAGGCTGGGACAGGTAACTACAATGAGCAGTTCTTC.

This clonotype was counted many times. The chain employs TRBV28 and TRBJ2-3; TRBD2 is a possible D gene (6 bases). The V gene's germline CDR1 is MDHEN and CDR2 SYDVKM. CDR3 length equals 16 residues. V was shortened by 6 bases and J by 0 bases, with 16 bases between the two germline ends. The CDR3 DNA follows: TGTGCCAGCAGCCTCGGAGGGGCACCTAGCACAGATACGCAGTATTTT. Residues: CASSLGGAPSTDTQYF.

This clonotype was counted many times. The chain combines TRBV24-1 with TRBJ2-2; D perhaps matches TRBD1 (6 bases). V was pared by 6 bases and J by 6 bases, with 16 bases between. The germline V gene encodes CDR1 KGHDR and CDR2 SFDVKD. The CDR3 contains 15 residues. The CDR3 region is CATSSTRGWPGELFF. The CDR3 DNA reads as TGTGCCACCAGTTCGACCAGGGGTTGGCCCGGGGAGCTGTTTTTT.

The chain joins TRBV12-3 or TRBV12-4 to TRBJ2-1; the D call may be TRBD1 or TRBD2 (5 bases each). The CDR3 loop spans 15 amino acids. With 2 bases removed from V and 4 bases from J, the gap between germline ends came to 12 bases. The CDR3 loop is CASSLLGAGYNEQFF. The DNA of the CDR3 is TGTGCCAGCAGTTTACTCGGGGCGGGTTACAATGAGCAGTTCTTC.

This clonotype was counted ten times or more. V usage is TRBV25-1 and J usage is TRBJ2-7, with TRBD2 matching over 9 bases. The CDR3 is 15 amino acids. Germline V lookup: CDR1 MGHDK, CDR2 SYGVNS. The junction had 6 bases not matched to a gene; V was cut back by 3 bases and J by 3 bases. CDR3 DNA sequence: TGTGCCAGCAGTGACCCAGCGGGGGGTGACTACGAGCAGTACTTC. Amino acids: CASSDPAGGDYEQYF.

Here the CDR3 reads CSDVGRTDRGGYTF. In DNA, the CDR3 is TGCAGTGACGTAGGACGGACTGACAGGGGTGGCTACACCTTC. The genes are TRBV20-1 and TRBJ1-2, with 8 nucleotides matching TRBD1. Trimming at V came to 7 bases and at J to 7 bases, leaving 14 bases not matched to a gene. The CDR3 has 14 residues. Germline V gives CDR1 DFQATT, CDR2 SNEGSKA (reference sequence).

This clonotype was detected many times. J is TRBJ2-7 and V is TRBV29-1, with D hard to call. Germline V gene lookup returns CDR1 SQVTM and CDR2 ANQGSEA. The CDR3 covers 14 residues. The ends were cut back, 4 bases at V and 0 bases at J, with 13 bases in the middle. CDR3 DNA sequence: TGCAGCGTTGCTCGAACATCAAGCTCCTACGAGCAGTACTTC. It codes for CSVARTSSSYEQYF.

The sample holds many counts of this clonotype. The rearrangement joins TRBV10-3 to TRBJ1-2; 7 nucleotides line up with TRBD1. The CDR3 runs to 14 residues. The trim removed 2 bases at V and 5 bases at J, leaving 5 bases unmatched. Germline-derived CDR1 and CDR2 are ENHRY and SYGVKD. The CDR3: CAISEGGQLYGYTF. The CDR3 DNA sequence: TGTGCCATCAGTGAGGGGGGACAGCTATATGGCTACACCTTC.

A word on this clonotype: A much larger clone lies one base from this, so it may be a read error. The chain carries TRBV5-5 and TRBJ2-7; D is unresolved. The CDR3 is 12 amino acids. The V end lost 2 bases, the J end lost 7 bases, and 10 bases lay between the germline ends. Germline V gene data show CDR1 as SGHKS and CDR2 as YYEKEE (reference sequence). The CDR3 DNA is TGTGCCAGCAGCTTAGACACACCTGAGCAGTACTTC. Residues: CASSLDTPEQYF.

This clonotype was counted only a few times. The chain employs TRBV11-2 and TRBJ2-3; the match to TRBD2 covers 8 bases. Per the germline V gene, CDR1 is SGHAT and CDR2 is FQNNGV. The V and J ends lost 2 bases and 5 bases, in that order; junction bases with no gene match: 6. The CDR3 is made up of 15 amino acids. This chain's CDR3 is CASSLRGLDRDTQYF. The CDR3 DNA reads as TGTGCCAGCAGCTTACGGGGACTAGACAGAGATACGCAGTATTTT. The full variable domain, in which reference TRBV11-2 and TRBJ2-3 provide the parts outside the CDR3, is EAGVAQSPRYKIIEKRQSVAFWCNPISGHATLYWYQQILGQGPKLLIQFQNNGVVDDSQLPKDRFSAERLKGVDSTLKIQPAKLEDSAVYLCASSLRGLDRDTQYFGPGTRLTVL.

The sample holds many counts of this clonotype. This sequence joins TRBV6-5 and TRBJ2-3; TRBD2 aligns across 10 bases. V lost 6 bases to trimming and J lost 2 bases; unmatched junction nucleotides: 5. Germline V gives CDR1 MNHEY, CDR2 SVGAGI. There are 15 residues in the CDR3. CDR3 loop: CASRLAGPSTDTQYF. The CDR3 DNA reads TGTGCCAGCAGACTAGCGGGGCCATCCACAGATACGCAGTATTTT.

J is TRBJ2-7 and V is TRBV7-2; TRBD1 matches 7 bases. This CDR3 has 14 residues. CDR1 is SGHTA and CDR2 is FQGNSA in the germline V gene. V shed 5 bases, J shed 5 bases, and the junction held 9 bases outside the gene matches. The CDR3 bases are TGTGCCAGCAGCCGAATCGACAGGGCCCACGAGCAGTACTTC. This translates into CASSRIDRAHEQYF.

This clonotype was picked up many times. The chain combines TRBV20-1 with TRBJ2-7; 7 bases are shared with TRBD2. The junction had 17 bases not matched to a gene; V was cut back by 0 bases and J by 3 bases. There are 18 residues in the CDR3. In germline, CDR1 is DFQATT, CDR2 SNEGSKA (reference sequence). The chain's CDR3 is CSARDSGRQRGGVYEQYF. CDR3 DNA sequence: TGCAGTGCTAGAGATTCGGGTCGTCAGCGGGGCGGCGTCTACGAGCAGTACTTC.

Points on this clonotype: This may be a read error, as it is one base from a much larger clone. CDR3 amino acids: CSASSGRADTQYF. For the CDR3, the DNA is TGCAGTGCTAGCTCCGGGAGGGCAGATACGCAGTATTTT. The J gene is TRBJ2-3, the V gene TRBV20-1; 8 nucleotides match TRBD2. V was pared by 3 bases and J by 4 bases, with 3 bases of the junction left unmatched. This CDR3 comprises 13 residues. CDR1 is DFQATT, CDR2 SNEGSKA, per germline (reference sequence).

This clonotype was detected many times. This chain joins TRBV20-1 and TRBJ1-5, with D possibly being TRBD1 (6 bases). CDR3 length: 14 residues. The germline gives CDR1 DFQATT, CDR2 SNEGSKA (reference sequence). Between the trimmed V and J ends, which lost 5 bases and 2 bases, there was a span of 13 bases. The CDR3 bases are TGCAGTGCTTATACCCCAGGGGGCAATCAGCCCCAGCATTTT. Translation gives CSAYTPGGNQPQHF.

This clonotype was counted ten times or more. The chain links TRBV5-1 to TRBJ2-7; 8 nucleotides match TRBD2. Trimming took 5 bases from V and 2 from J; bases not matched to a gene: 9. The CDR3 spans 15 residues. Germline V CDR1 and CDR2: SGHRS, YFSETQ. The CDR3 sequence: CASSFSGDGPYEQYF. CDR3 DNA: TGCGCCAGCAGTTTTAGCGGGGATGGCCCCTACGAGCAGTACTTC.

This clonotype was counted ten times or more. The V gene is TRBV6-5, the J gene TRBJ2-1; 7 bases agree with TRBD2. Germline V CDR1 and CDR2: MNHEY, SVGAGI. V lost 5 bases, J lost 3 bases, and 7 bases stayed unmatched. CDR3 length: 15 amino acids. CDR3 loop: CASSPLAVDYNEQFF. As DNA, the CDR3 is TGTGCCAGCAGTCCGCTAGCGGTAGACTACAATGAGCAGTTCTTC.